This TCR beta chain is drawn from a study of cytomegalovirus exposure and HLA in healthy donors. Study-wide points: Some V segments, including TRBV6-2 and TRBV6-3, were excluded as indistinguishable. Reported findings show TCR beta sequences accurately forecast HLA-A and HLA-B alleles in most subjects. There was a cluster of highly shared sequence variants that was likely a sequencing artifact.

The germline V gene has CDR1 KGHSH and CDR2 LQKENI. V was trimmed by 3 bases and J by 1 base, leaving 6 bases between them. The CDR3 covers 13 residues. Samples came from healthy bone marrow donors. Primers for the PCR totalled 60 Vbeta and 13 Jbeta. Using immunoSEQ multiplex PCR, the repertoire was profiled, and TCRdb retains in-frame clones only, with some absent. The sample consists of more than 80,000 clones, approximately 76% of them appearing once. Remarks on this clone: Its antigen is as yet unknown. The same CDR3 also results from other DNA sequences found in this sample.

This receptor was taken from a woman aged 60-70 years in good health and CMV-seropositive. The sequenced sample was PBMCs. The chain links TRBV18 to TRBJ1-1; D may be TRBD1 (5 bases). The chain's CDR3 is CASSPGQNTEAFF. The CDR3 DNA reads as TGTGCCAGCTCACCCGGACAGAACACTGAAGCTTTCTTT. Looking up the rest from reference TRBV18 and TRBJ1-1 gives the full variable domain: NAGVMQNPRHLVRRRGQEARLRCSPMKGHSHVYWYRQLPEEGLKFMVYLQKENIIDESGMPKERFSAEFPKEGPSILRIQQVVRGDSAAYFCASSPGQNTEAFFGQGTRLTVV.